A single TCR beta chain is shown here with its context. This clonotype was observed at least ten times. Its antigen is not yet known. The record has no base qualities; no much larger clone is one base away. This entry belongs to a study of T cells after yellow fever vaccination (dated by TCRdb to about 2019). About the full investigation: The SMART-Seq v4 Ultra Low Input RNA kit was used to prepare libraries from fractions with low cell numbers. Bulk TCR alpha and beta repertoires were sequenced longitudinally to track T-cell clones before and after primary and booster YFV17D yellow fever vaccination. The cohort comprised two healthy male donors, one aged 18 to 29 and one aged 30 to 40 years. Blood samples were taken at several timepoints before and after primary and secondary immunization, and bulk PBMC replicates and cell subsets were isolated.

Points the paper makes about the study in general: A small fraction of clonotypes appeared in both the CD4 and CD8 compartments, likely as a result of convergent recombination. Compared with the primary T-cell response, the secondary T-cell response was weaker but faster, peaking on day 5 rather than day 15. Computational filtering was required because FACS-sorted repertoires could contain abundant contaminating clonotypes from the bulk population. After the booster, most of the clones that had expanded following primary vaccination were detected again (about 95% of CD4 and 88% of CD8), which suggests that memory was broadly maintained. Because the study included only two donors, the extent to which the findings can be generalized is limited.

The sample's treatment or condition, from its label and the paper: live attenuated yellow fever vaccine strain. PBMCs were isolated from peripheral blood using a standard Ficoll-Paque protocol. CD4 and CD8 T-cell fractions were isolated with Dynabeads CD4 and CD8 positive selection kits. RNA was extracted with TriZol from bulk PBMCs, CD4 and CD8 fractions, and dextramer-positive and dextramer-negative fractions. The germline V gene sets CDR1 to SGHVS and CDR2 to FNYEAQ. The CDR3 goes from the cysteine to the phenylalanine over 14 residues. Just CDR3 DNA is preserved here, 42 bases in frame from base 1. At the junction V is shortened by 5 bases and J by 5 bases, with 14 bases in between. TCR cDNA was synthesized by 5'RACE template switching, through which a universal primer site and unique molecular identifiers were introduced. cDNA synthesis was primed from both the TCR alpha and TCR beta constant segments. Library amplification used two PCR steps, and the second PCR step added sample barcodes and sequencing adapters. Libraries were sequenced on Illumina HiSeq 2500 (2x100 bp) or NovaSeq (2x150 bp). Concerning the study's data processing: Reads were demultiplexed and collapsed into UMI consensus sequences with MIGEC, and V(D)J alignment was performed with MiXCR. Clonotypes responding to the vaccine were identified with edgeR on replicate PBMC samples, with the criteria of FDR below 0.01 and a log2 fold change above 5 up to day 15. Each bulk clonotype received a CD4 or CD8 identity based on whether the sequenced CD4 or CD8 repertoire contained that clonotype at higher abundance. TCRdb handled the public reads itself, with Q25 trimming in fastp and clone calling in MiXCR, and kept productive beta chains. A single entry per CDR3 protein holds the most common genes and DNA from its merged rows. TCRdb, rather than the study authors, made the V and J calls. Here the sample has 160,000 or so distinct CDR3 sequences; less than 9% occur a single time. Clones ranked in the top ten supply approximately 2.5% of the sample.

This sequence was found in a man aged 18 to 30 who received the YFV17D yellow fever vaccine. The chain was built from TRBV7-6 and TRBJ2-3, with a weak D call of TRBD1 (5 bases match). This material consisted of CD4+ T cells sorted from PBMCs, taken 5 days after the first yellow fever vaccination. The sequence in DNA is TGTGCCAGCAGCCCACGTCCCCAGGGAGATACGCAGTATTTT. It translates as CASSPRPQGDTQYF.